The rows below give T cell receptor beta chains drawn from one sample of a study of blood T cell repertoires in COVID-19. Some clones are missing from TCRdb's copy, which holds only in-frame ones; the method was immunoSEQ multiplex PCR. This sample carries some 80,000 clones, 81% of them seen once, and the ten largest clones take 44%. Material for sequencing was peripheral blood. The receptor set was obtained from a man older than 75 with acute or convalescent COVID-19. Each CDR3 is given with its conserved first and last residue. The order of the fields is J gene, D gene, V gene, clone size, CDR3 protein, CDR3 DNA. D genes are given only for firm matches. Rows may omit the clone size; those that give it use once, few, many or a size class.

TRBJ1-6	TRBD1	TRBV28	NA	CASSPPGQANSPLHF	TGTGCCAGCAGTCCACCGGGACAGGCTAATTCACCCCTCCACTTT
TRBJ1-1	NA	TRBV7-3	NA	CASSFAGDTEAFF	TGTGCCAGCAGCTTTGCAGGGGACACTGAAGCTTTCTTT
TRBJ2-2	TRBD2	TRBV3-1/TRBV3-2	few	CASSDTSGRYTGELFF	TGTGCCAGCAGCGATACTAGCGGGAGATACACCGGGGAGCTGTTTTTT
TRBJ2-5	NA	TRBV20-1	NA	CSASPGGSGTQYF	TGCAGTGCTAGTCCGGGCGGGTCCGGGACCCAGTACTTC
TRBJ2-3	TRBD2	TRBV5-5	NA	CASSLVAGGRDTQYF	TGTGCCAGCAGCTTGGTAGCGGGAGGGCGAGATACGCAGTATTTT
TRBJ2-7	TRBD1	TRBV6-6	NA	CASSRGGTGGAYEQYF	TGTGCCAGCAGCCGAGGGGGGACAGGGGGGGCCTACGAGCAGTACTTC
TRBJ2-3	NA	TRBV30	NA	CAWKRGSTDTQYF	TGTGCCTGGAAAAGGGGGAGCACAGATACGCAGTATTTT
TRBJ2-6	NA	TRBV28	NA	CASKRQPSSGANVLTF	TGTGCCAGCAAGCGACAGCCATCCTCTGGGGCCAACGTCCTGACTTTC
TRBJ1-1	NA	TRBV24-1	once	CATSDSRRANPEAFF	TGTGCCACCAGTGATTCGAGGAGGGCAAATCCTGAAGCTTTCTTT
TRBJ1-1	NA	TRBV6-5	few	CASSSAGSTEAFF	TGTGCCAGCAGTTCCGCGGGGAGCACTGAAGCTTTCTTT
TRBJ1-3	NA	TRBV18	once	CASSPGTNSGNTIYF	TGTGCCAGCTCACCCGGGACAAACTCTGGAAACACCATATATTTT
TRBJ1-4	TRBD1	TRBV2	NA	CASSWDRVNEKLFF	TGTGCCAGCAGTTGGGACAGGGTCAATGAAAAACTGTTTTTT
TRBJ2-2	NA	TRBV5-1	NA	CASSWGTTGELFF	TGCGCCAGCAGCTGGGGGACAACTGGGGAGCTGTTTTTT
TRBJ2-7	TRBD2	TRBV28	NA	CASVSGGYEQYF	TGTGCCAGTGTTAGCGGGGGCTACGAGCAGTACTTC
TRBJ1-2	NA	TRBV29-1	NA	CSVEDLAGSYGYTF	TGCAGCGTTGAAGATCTGGCAGGAAGCTATGGCTACACCTTC
TRBJ2-7	TRBD1	TRBV28	NA	CASSMTGTGNYEQYF	TGTGCCAGCAGTATGACCGGGACAGGGAACTACGAGCAGTACTTC
TRBJ2-1	TRBD2	TRBV5-1	NA	CASITQPGLAGEAEQFF	TGCGCCAGCATCACTCAGCCTGGACTAGCGGGAGAAGCTGAGCAGTTCTTC
TRBJ2-1	TRBD1	TRBV7-9	once	CASSSGTGPLYNEQFF	TGTGCCAGCAGCTCTGGGACAGGGCCTCTTTACAATGAGCAGTTCTTC
TRBJ2-3	TRBD2	TRBV5-1	NA	CASSLTSGVSTDTQYF	TGCGCCAGCAGCTTGACTAGCGGAGTTAGCACAGATACGCAGTATTTT
TRBJ2-3	NA	TRBV28	NA	CASTSRVGPALSTDTQYF	TGTGCCAGCACCTCTAGGGTGGGGCCTGCGCTTAGCACAGATACGCAGTATTTT
TRBJ1-3	TRBD1	TRBV27	NA	CASGSGTGSSGNTIYF	TGTGCCAGCGGTTCCGGGACAGGGAGCTCTGGAAACACCATATATTTT
TRBJ1-1	TRBD1	TRBV14	NA	CASSQAYYQQGVAEAFF	TGTGCCAGCAGCCAAGCATATTACCAACAGGGGGTAGCTGAAGCTTTCTTT
TRBJ2-1	TRBD2	TRBV5-4	NA	CASSLGLAASYNEQFF	TGTGCCAGCAGCTTGGGTCTAGCGGCCTCCTACAATGAGCAGTTCTTC
TRBJ2-1	TRBD2	TRBV6-5	NA	CASSYFGGRDEQFF	TGTGCCAGCAGTTACTTTGGCGGGAGGGATGAGCAGTTCTTC
TRBJ1-3	TRBD1	TRBV6-2/TRBV6-3	NA	CASSYQGVSGNTIYF	TGTGCCAGCAGTTACCAGGGGGTCTCTGGAAACACCATATATTTT
TRBJ1-2	TRBD1	TRBV12-3/TRBV12-4	NA	CASSSGTGNGYTF	TGTGCCAGCAGCTCCGGGACAGGGAATGGCTACACCTTC
TRBJ2-7	TRBD1	TRBV11-2	many	CASSVRDRGIGQYF	TGTGCCAGCAGCGTCCGGGACAGGGGGATCGGGCAGTACTTC
TRBJ2-3	TRBD1	TRBV5-1	NA	CASSSGQGSFTDTQYF	TGCGCCAGCAGCTCAGGACAGGGGAGTTTTACAGATACGCAGTATTTT
TRBJ2-1	TRBD2	TRBV10-3	NA	CAISEWGLANDNEQFF	TGTGCCATCAGTGAGTGGGGACTAGCGAACGACAATGAGCAGTTCTTC
TRBJ1-6	TRBD1	TRBV6-5	NA	CASRRRDRVNSPLHF	TGTGCCAGCAGACGCCGGGACAGGGTTAATTCACCCCTCCACTTT
TRBJ2-7	NA	TRBV6-5	NA	CASTGSSYEQYF	TGTGCCAGCACCGGGAGCTCCTACGAGCAGTACTTC
TRBJ2-1	NA	TRBV5-1	NA	CASSPRDSYNEQFF	TGCGCCAGCAGCCCACGGGACTCCTACAATGAGCAGTTCTTC
TRBJ2-1	NA	TRBV29-1	NA	CSVEGGADSYNEQFF	TGCAGCGTTGAAGGAGGAGCGGACTCCTACAATGAGCAGTTCTTC
TRBJ2-3	NA	TRBV24-1	NA	CATSYSSEATDTQYF	TGTGCCACCAGTTACTCTAGCGAGGCCACAGATACGCAGTATTTT
TRBJ2-7	NA	TRBV7-2	once	CASSLAGRVSSEQYF	TGTGCCAGCAGCTTAGCTGGCAGGGTGTCCAGCGAGCAGTACTTC
TRBJ2-2	NA	TRBV5-1	NA	CASRGQGNTGELFF	TGCGCCAGCAGGGGCCAGGGGAACACCGGGGAGCTGTTTTTT
TRBJ2-3	NA	TRBV30	NA	CAWSRRTEETQYF	TGTGCCTGGAGCAGAAGAACCGAGGAGACGCAGTATTTT
TRBJ2-2	NA	TRBV6-5	NA	CASRRETFTGELFF	TGTGCCAGCAGGCGGGAAACTTTCACCGGGGAGCTGTTTTTT
TRBJ1-6	NA	TRBV11-2	NA	CASSLQGKVNSPLHF	TGTGCCAGCAGCTTACAGGGGAAGGTCAATTCACCCCTCCACTTT
TRBJ1-2	NA	TRBV2	NA	CASSETTATAGYTF	TGTGCCAGCAGTGAAACGACGGCGACAGCCGGCTACACCTTC